The 13 T cell receptor beta chains in this list originate from one sample, sequenced in a study of T cell clones after liver transplantation (dated by TCRdb to the late 2010s). Preparation of the library involved the immunoSEQ multiplex PCR assay. The source is immuneACCESS, and TCRdb retained only in-frame sequences with V and J called. Part of the clones is not carried over; for the studies checked, unresolved V genes explain less than half of this, and the remainder is unexplained. Counted in this sample were about 75,000 clones; around four fifths of them appeared once. The biggest ten clones account for 2.1% of the sample. This sample comprised CD4+ T cells from blood, obtained less than 50 months after liver transplant. These receptor sequences come from a human patient who received a liver transplant. Some T cells may have been brought in with the graft after a transplant.

This chain uses TRBV6-6 with TRBJ2-3, with D maybe TRBD2 (6 bases). The CDR3 spans 15 residues. The V end lost 8 bases, the J end lost 2 bases, and 17 bases lay between the germline ends. The germline gives CDR1 MNHNY, CDR2 SVGAGI (reference sequence). The CDR3 loop is CASVRAGPYTDTQYF. As DNA, the CDR3 is TGTGCCAGCGTTAGGGCGGGACCCTACACAGATACGCAGTATTTT.

The rearrangement uses TRBV15 and TRBJ2-3; 8 bases are shared with TRBD2. Germline V gene sequence: CDR1 LNHNV, CDR2 YYDKDF (reference sequence). J was trimmed by 1 base and V by 1 base; bases with no gene match: 7. The CDR3 has 17 amino acids. The CDR3 protein is CATSRGGTRGGTDTQYF. The CDR3 region has the DNA TGTGCCACCAGCAGAGGCGGGACTAGGGGGGGCACAGATACGCAGTATTTT.

The chain combines TRBV4-3 with TRBJ2-5; maybe TRBD2 (6 bases). Trimming removed 8 bases at V and 5 bases at J, with 6 bases between. Germline CDR1 reads LGHNA; CDR2 reads YSLEER. The CDR3 loop spans 10 amino acids. As DNA, the CDR3 is TGCGCCAGCGGAGGGGAGACCCAGTACTTC. Protein sequence: CASGGETQYF.

This clone was seen once. This rearrangement joins TRBV18 to TRBJ1-4, with 8 nucleotides matching TRBD1. This CDR3 contains 14 residues. With 3 bases clipped from V and 6 bases from J, the junction kept 3 bases outside the gene matches. Germline values: CDR1 KGHSH, CDR2 LQKENI. CDR3 coding DNA: TGTGCCAGCTCACCGGACAGGGCTGATGAAAAACTGTTTTTT. Translating it yields CASSPDRADEKLFF.

The V call is TRBV27, the J call TRBJ2-5; 7 bases fit TRBD2. V shed 4 bases, J shed 2 bases, and the junction held 7 bases outside the gene matches. The germline V gene has CDR1 MNHEY and CDR2 SMNVEV (reference sequence). CDR3 length: 15 amino acids. CDR3 in amino acids: CASSSPLAAQETQYF. CDR3 bases: TGTGCCAGCAGTTCCCCCCTAGCGGCACAAGAGACCCAGTACTTC.

This sequence joins TRBV6-5 and TRBJ1-6, with a tentative D call TRBD1 (5 bases). CDR1 and CDR2 from the germline V gene are MNHEY and SVGAGI. V shed 2 bases and J shed 10 bases, with 9 bases lying between them. There are 13 residues in the CDR3. In DNA form, the CDR3 reads TGTGCCAGCAGTTACAGGACAAGCTCACCCCTCCACTTT. This translates into CASSYRTSSPLHF.

The chain recombines TRBV28 with TRBJ1-1; D unresolved. V lost 2 bases and J 1 base, leaving 2 bases between the germline ends. Germline V gene lookup returns CDR1 MDHEN and CDR2 SYDVKM. The CDR3 is made up of 12 amino acids. The CDR3, as DNA: TGTGCCAGCAGTTTACAGAACACTGAAGCTTTCTTT. Amino acid sequence: CASSLQNTEAFF.

The table lists this clone with a few counts. The chain is built from TRBV9 and TRBJ2-5, with D maybe TRBD1 (5 bases). There are 15 residues in the CDR3. Trimming left V 4 bases short and J 5 bases short, with 18 bases between. CDR1 is SGDLS and CDR2 is YYNGEE in the germline V gene. The CDR3 here is CASSPREGAGETQYF. The CDR3 coding sequence is TGTGCCAGCAGCCCCCGCGAAGGGGCAGGCGAGACCCAGTACTTC.

The rearrangement joins TRBV28 to TRBJ2-7; 7 bases map to TRBD2. V lost 3 bases to trimming and J lost 2 bases; unmatched junction nucleotides: 7. CDR1 is MDHEN and CDR2 is SYDVKM in the germline V gene. This CDR3 has 15 amino acids. CDR3 DNA: TGTGCCAGCAGTTTTGGCGGGAGAATTCCCTACGAGCAGTACTTC. Amino acids: CASSFGGRIPYEQYF.

The V gene is TRBV5-1, the J gene TRBJ2-3, with TRBD2 identical over 14 bases. With V trimmed by 0 bases and J by 5 bases, 8 bases remained unmatched. Looked up from germline, CDR1 is SGHRS and CDR2 is YFSETQ. This CDR3 has 18 residues. Here the CDR3 DNA reads TGCGCCAGCAGCTTGGTTGGGACTAGCGGGAGAACCGGAGATACGCAGTATTTT. It is translated as CASSLVGTSGRTGDTQYF.

The gene calls are TRBV19 and TRBJ1-2, with no clear D. Germline loops: CDR1 LNHDA, CDR2 SQIVND (reference sequence). Trimming pared 5 bases from V and 4 bases from J, leaving 17 bases between. This CDR3 has 15 amino acids. The CDR3 spells CASSLRSGEGYGYTF. CDR3 nucleotide sequence: TGTGCCAGTAGTTTACGTTCGGGTGAGGGCTATGGCTACACCTTC.

The CDR3 nucleotides are TGCAGCGTTGAAGCCAACCCCTATGGCTACACCTTC. Its protein is CSVEANPYGYTF. J is TRBJ1-2 and V is TRBV29-1; no definite D call. The CDR3 covers 12 residues. Germline V gives CDR1 SQVTM, CDR2 ANQGSEA. Trimming pared 1 base from V and 4 bases from J, leaving 7 bases between.

This chain uses TRBV7-9 with TRBJ2-7; no clear D. V was trimmed by 3 bases and J by 1 base, leaving 7 bases between them. Germline V CDR1 and CDR2: SEHNR, FQNEAQ (reference sequence). This CDR3 comprises 13 residues. CDR3 DNA sequence: TGTGCCAGCAGCTTGGACCATTCCTACGAGCAGTACTTC. This sequence encodes CASSLDHSYEQYF.